One sample yielded the 9 T cell receptor beta chains listed below, sequenced in a study of cytomegalovirus exposure and HLA in healthy donors. The PCR used 60 Vbeta and 13 Jbeta primers. Clones were read by immunoSEQ multiplex PCR, and TCRdb kept only the in-frame ones, dropping some. The sample comprises around 98,000 clones, approximately 69% of which are singletons, and roughly 1.2% rests with the top ten. Sequenced: PBMCs. The receptors here all came from a female donor in good health and CMV-seronegative.

This clone appeared a few times. The chain combines TRBV5-4 with TRBJ1-1; 7 bases are shared with TRBD1. The CDR3 is 15 amino acids. V gave up 4 bases and J gave up 5 bases; unmatched junction bases: 11. CDR1 is SGHNT, CDR2 YYREEE, per germline (reference sequence). The CDR3 loop is CASSRRGDWRTEAFF. The CDR3 DNA reads as TGTGCCAGCAGCCGCAGGGGGGACTGGAGGACTGAAGCTTTCTTT. The complete variable domain, with remaining parts taken from reference TRBV5-4 and TRBJ1-1, reads ETGVTQSPTHLIKTRGQQVTLRCSSQSGHNTVSWYQQALGQGPQFIFQYYREEENGRGNFPPRFSGLQFPNYSSELNVNALELDDSALYLCASSRRGDWRTEAFFGQGTRLTVV.

This chain links TRBV7-9 with TRBJ2-6, with 13 bases lining up with TRBD2. The CDR3 runs to 18 residues. V shed 5 bases and J 6 bases; nucleotides not matched to a gene: 10. Germline-derived CDR1 and CDR2 are SEHNR and FQNEAQ (reference sequence). The CDR3: CASSDSGTSGAKANVLTF. CDR3 DNA sequence: TGTGCCAGCAGCGATAGCGGGACTAGCGGGGCTAAGGCCAACGTCCTGACTTTC. Combining the CDR3 with reference TRBV7-9 and TRBJ2-6 gives the whole variable domain DTGVSQNPRHKITKRGQNVTFRCDPISEHNRLYWYRQTLGQGPEFLTYFQNEAQLEKSRLLSDRFSAERPKGSFSTLEIQRTEQGDSAMYLCASSDSGTSGAKANVLTFGAGSRLTVL.

This clone was found a few times. The chain couples TRBV6-1 to TRBJ1-5; 9 bases agree with TRBD1. CDR3 length: 17 amino acids. Germline CDR1 MNHNS, CDR2 SASEGT. Unmatched junction bases numbered 12, after V lost 3 bases and J lost 6 bases. The CDR3 region is CASSEGTGFHTRQPQHF. The CDR3 DNA is TGTGCCAGCAGTGAGGGGACAGGGTTTCATACGCGTCAGCCCCAGCATTTT.

The table lists this clone with a few counts. The gene calls are TRBV19 and TRBJ1-5; D uncertain. This CDR3 has 13 amino acids. Germline CDR1 reads LNHDA; CDR2 reads SQIVND (reference sequence). V gave up 7 bases and J gave up 0 bases, with 7 bases separating them. Written as DNA, the CDR3 is TGTGCCAGTATGGGAGATAGCAATCAGCCCCAGCATTTT. Amino acids: CASMGDSNQPQHF.

CDR3 loop: CASSLAATSGTDEQYF. As DNA, the CDR3 is TGCGCCAGCAGCTTGGCCGCGACCAGCGGGACCGACGAGCAGTACTTC. The chain recombines TRBV5-1 with TRBJ2-7; 7 bases are shared with TRBD2. Germline V CDR1 and CDR2: SGHRS, YFSETQ. This CDR3 is built from 16 residues. The ends lost 0 bases at V and 5 bases at J; junction bases unmatched: 11.

V and J are TRBV27 and TRBJ2-7, with 7 bases aligning to TRBD2. Losses at the gene ends were 8 bases for V and 0 bases for J; bases not matched to a gene: 7. CDR3 size: 14 residues. The germline V gene has CDR1 MNHEY and CDR2 SMNVEV (reference sequence). CDR3 in amino acids: CASSGGGGSYEQYF. CDR3 sequence (DNA): TGTGCCAGCTCGGGGGGAGGTGGCTCCTACGAGCAGTACTTC.

The chain is built from TRBV19 and TRBJ2-5; D may be TRBD2 (7 bases). The CDR3 extends over 14 amino acids. Germline values: CDR1 LNHDA, CDR2 SQIVND (reference sequence). V was cut by 4 bases and J by 1 base, with 10 bases left in between. The chain's CDR3 is CASSKGGFQETQYF. For the CDR3, the DNA is TGTGCCAGTAGTAAGGGGGGGTTCCAAGAGACCCAGTACTTC.

This chain connects TRBV19 to TRBJ1-1; weak D call: TRBD1 (5 bases). The CDR3 is made up of 13 amino acids. V gave up 3 bases and J gave up 1 base, with 6 bases separating them. Germline lookup yields CDR1 LNHDA and CDR2 SQIVND (reference sequence). Written as DNA, the CDR3 is TGTGCCAGTAGTATCACAGGGAACACTGAAGCTTTCTTT. Protein: CASSITGNTEAFF.

In nucleotides, the CDR3 is TGTGCCAGCAGCTCCAACCCGGGGGGGACCCAGTACTTC. It yields the protein CASSSNPGGTQYF. The V gene is TRBV7-3, the J gene TRBJ2-5; 7 nucleotides agree with TRBD2. The CDR3 loop spans 13 amino acids. The junction had 6 bases not matched to a gene; V was cut back by 4 bases and J by 7 bases. Germline values: CDR1 SGHTA, CDR2 FQGTGA.